The clone carrying this T cell receptor beta chain was seen many times. This record comes from a study of T cells in Graves' hyperthyroidism and ophthalmopathy. The V segment lost 5 bases and the J segment 5 bases; nucleotides outside the gene matches: 9. Germline-derived CDR1 and CDR2 are SEHNR and FQNEAQ (reference sequence). This CDR3 has 15 residues. Amplification yielded TCR beta CDR3 regions, with RNA transcripts as the source. The study used the HTBI primer set for a first-round RT-PCR of the TCR CDR3. TCRdb re-called the multiplex PCR reads with MiXCR, one entry per CDR3 protein. The sample lists roughly 400,000 distinct CDR3 sequences, roughly an eighth occurring once.

Input material: blood. This TCR derives from a man aged 50 or older with Graves' ophthalmopathy. The chain has TRBV7-9 and TRBJ2-7; TRBD1 aligns across 10 bases. The CDR3: CASSKPGQGIHEQYF. DNA of the CDR3: TGTGCCAGCAGCAAACCGGGACAGGGGATCCACGAGCAGTACTTC. Full variable domain (remainder filled in from reference TRBV7-9 and TRBJ2-7): DTGVSQNPRHKITKRGQNVTFRCDPISEHNRLYWYRQTLGQGPEFLTYFQNEAQLEKSRLLSDRFSAERPKGSFSTLEIQRTEQGDSAMYLCASSKPGQGIHEQYFGPGTRLTVT.